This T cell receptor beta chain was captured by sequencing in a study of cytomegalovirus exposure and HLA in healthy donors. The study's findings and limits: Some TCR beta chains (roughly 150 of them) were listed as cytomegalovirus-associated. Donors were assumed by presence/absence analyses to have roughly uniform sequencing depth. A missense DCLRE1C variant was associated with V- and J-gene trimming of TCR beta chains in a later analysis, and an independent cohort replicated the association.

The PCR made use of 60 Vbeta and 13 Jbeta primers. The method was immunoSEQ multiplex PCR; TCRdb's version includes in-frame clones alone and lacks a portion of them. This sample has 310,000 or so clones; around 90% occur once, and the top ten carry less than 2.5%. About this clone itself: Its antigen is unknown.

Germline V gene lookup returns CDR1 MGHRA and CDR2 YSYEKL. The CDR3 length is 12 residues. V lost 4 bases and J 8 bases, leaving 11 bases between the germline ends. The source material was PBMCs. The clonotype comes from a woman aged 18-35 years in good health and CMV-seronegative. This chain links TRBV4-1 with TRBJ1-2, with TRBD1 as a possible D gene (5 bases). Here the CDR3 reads CASSPGGGGYTF. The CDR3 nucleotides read TGCGCCAGCAGCCCCGGCGGGGGAGGCTACACCTTC.